The 3 T cell receptor beta chains reported below all come from one sample, sequenced in a study of CD8+ T cells in alopecia areata (dated by TCRdb to between 2017 and 2018). Library preparation employed the immunoSEQ multiplex PCR assay. RNA was extracted from all samples and reverse transcribed into cDNA, which served as template for TCR sequencing. TCRdb stores this immuneACCESS table with in-frame sequences only. Part of the clones is absent; in the studies checked, under half of the shortfall reflects unresolved V genes, and no reason is known for the rest. The sample table shows more than 200,000 clones, and less than 45% are seen once. Together, the top ten hold around 3% of the sample. The sample's treatment or condition label, in plain terms: oral pan-JAK inhibitor, 5-10 mg twice daily. The sequences come from CD4+ T cells sorted from blood, collected around week 36, from a patient treated with tofacitinib. The receptors were sampled from a human donor with alopecia areata.

There are a few counts of this clone. The chain has TRBV6-1 and TRBJ2-7, with 7 bases aligning to TRBD2. V trimming: 4 bases; J trimming: 5 bases; junction bases outside the gene matches: 5. The CDR3 runs 13 residues. CDR1 is MNHNS and CDR2 is SASEGT in the germline V gene. CDR3 bases: TGTGCCAGCAGTGTGGGGGGGATAAACGAGCAGTACTTC. Amino acid sequence: CASSVGGINEQYF.

This clone was found a few times. The same CDR3 also results from other DNA sequences found in this sample. J is TRBJ2-3 and V is TRBV18; D remains unclear. V was pared by 3 bases and J by 4 bases, with 2 bases between. This CDR3 comprises 11 residues. Germline loops: CDR1 KGHSH, CDR2 LQKENI. The DNA of the CDR3 is TGTGCCAGCTCACCTTCAGATACGCAGTATTTT. Encoded protein: CASSPSDTQYF.

The J gene is TRBJ1-1, the V gene TRBV5-1; 8 bases are a match to TRBD1. With V trimmed by 3 bases and J by 4 bases, 2 bases remained unmatched. Germline loops: CDR1 SGHRS, CDR2 YFSETQ. The CDR3 covers 13 residues. CDR3 sequence: CASSSGQVTEAFF. The CDR3 DNA follows: TGCGCCAGCAGCTCGGGACAGGTCACTGAAGCTTTCTTT.